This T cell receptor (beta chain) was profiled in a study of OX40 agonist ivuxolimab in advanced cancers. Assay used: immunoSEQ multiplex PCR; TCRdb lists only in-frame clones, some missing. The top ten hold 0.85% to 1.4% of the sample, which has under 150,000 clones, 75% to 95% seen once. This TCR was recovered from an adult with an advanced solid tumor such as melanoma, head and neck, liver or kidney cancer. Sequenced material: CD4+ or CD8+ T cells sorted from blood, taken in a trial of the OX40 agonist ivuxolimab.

CDR3 bases: TGTGCCAGTCTAGGGGGCGGGAGTAGCAATGAGCAGTTCTTC. Protein sequence: CASLGGGSSNEQFF. The chain carries TRBV6-5 and TRBJ2-1; perhaps D is TRBD1 or TRBD2 (7 bases each). Germline V gene data show CDR1 as MNHEY and CDR2 as SVGAGI. With 9 bases removed from V and 6 bases from J, the gap between germline ends came to 18 bases. The CDR3 is 14 residues long.